Each of the 7 T cell receptor beta chains below was sequenced from the same sample in a study of T-cell reconstitution after alpha-beta-depleted transplantation in children. Preparation of the TCRbeta library involved a method that used unique molecular identifiers. TCRdb re-called the PCR reads with MiXCR, one entry per CDR3 protein. The sample includes about 78,000 distinct CDR3 sequences, over 12% of them seen just once. Sequencing was performed on PBMCs, mostly from graft donor cells, taken 180 days after TCRalphabeta/CD19-depleted stem cell transplant. These receptors all stem from a male patient between 2 and 10 years old who had a stem cell transplant for acute lymphoblastic leukemia, so the T cells may come from the graft donor.

This clonotype was found a few times. The V call is TRBV10-3, the J call TRBJ2-2; TRBD1 might be the D (5 bases). The germline V gene encodes CDR1 ENHRY and CDR2 SYGVKD. The CDR3 totals 15 residues. V shed 6 bases and J shed 2 bases, with 13 bases lying between them. CDR3 DNA: TGTGCCATCAGCCCGATGGGGCCTAACACCGGGGAGCTGTTTTTT. It is translated as CAISPMGPNTGELFF.

This clonotype was seen a handful of times. The chain links TRBV7-3 to TRBJ2-2, with D perhaps matching TRBD2 (5 bases). CDR1 and CDR2 (germline): SGHTA, FQGTGA. V gave up 3 bases and J gave up 7 bases, with 9 bases separating them. CDR3 length: 13 amino acids. This CDR3 is CASSFRRDGELFF. CDR3 coding DNA: TGTGCCAGCAGCTTCCGACGGGACGGGGAGCTGTTTTTT.

This clonotype was seen many times. V and J are TRBV4-1 and TRBJ1-6, with D uncertain. The CDR3 is 16 residues long. Trimming cost V 4 bases and J 0 bases, with 10 bases left between them. Germline loops: CDR1 MGHRA, CDR2 YSYEKL. The CDR3 spells CASSPSPRSYNSPLHF. CDR3 sequence (DNA): TGCGCCAGCAGCCCGTCCCCACGCTCCTATAATTCACCCCTCCACTTT.

The chain has TRBV10-3 and TRBJ2-5; TRBD2 matches 10 bases. V shed 6 bases, J shed 5 bases, and the junction held 3 bases outside the gene matches. This CDR3 spans 13 amino acids. CDR1 is ENHRY and CDR2 is SYGVKD in the germline V gene. The CDR3 DNA is TGTGCCATCAGACTAGCGGGGATGGAGACCCAGTACTTC. It specifies CAIRLAGMETQYF.

There are many counts of this clonotype. The V gene is TRBV7-9, the J gene TRBJ1-4; D uncertain. Germline CDR1 SEHNR, CDR2 FQNEAQ (reference sequence). The length of the CDR3 is 16 residues. The V and J ends lost 3 bases and 5 bases respectively, with 16 bases between them. CDR3 nucleotide sequence: TGTGCCAGCAGCTTCACCGACATTCCGGCAAATGAAAAACTGTTTTTT. It is translated as CASSFTDIPANEKLFF.

The chain employs TRBV7-9 and TRBJ2-7; D gene unclear. The length of the CDR3 is 11 residues. The germline gives CDR1 SEHNR, CDR2 FQNEAQ (reference sequence). Trimming shortened V by 5 bases and J by 6 bases, and 8 bases separated the two germline ends. This CDR3 is CASSANGEQYF. The DNA of the CDR3 is TGTGCCAGCAGCGCAAATGGCGAGCAGTACTTC.

The chain joins TRBV27 to TRBJ2-1, with D unresolved. The CDR3 totals 14 residues. Germline CDR1 MNHEY, CDR2 SMNVEV (reference sequence). Trimming stripped 3 bases from V and 6 bases from J, with 12 bases between. CDR3 DNA sequence: TGTGCCAGCAGTTTGTGGGGAAAGGTCAATGAGCAGTTCTTC. Protein: CASSLWGKVNEQFF.